This is a list of T cell receptor beta chains from one sample in a study of shared clonotypes between healthy human individuals. TCRdb keeps only in-frame clones here, not all; method: immunoSEQ multiplex PCR. The sample has 2 million to 2.5 million clones; around 95% are singletons. Sequencing was performed on naive CD4+ T cells sorted from blood. These receptors originate from a man younger than 30 in good health. Both conserved end residues are part of each CDR3. The D gene is left open where the match is weak. Expanded clones are given a class, and other clones once, few, many or no size at all.

d_gene	abundance	j_gene	v_gene	CDR3nt	CDR3aa
-	-	TRBJ1-2	TRBV28	TGTGCCAGCAGCGGAGGGTGGGGCTATGGCTACACCTTC	CASSGGWGYGYTF
-	-	TRBJ2-5	TRBV5-1	TGCGCCAGCAGCCACCCCCGACTTGACGTCCAAGAGACCCAGTACTTC	CASSHPRLDVQETQYF
TRBD2	-	TRBJ2-7	TRBV9	TGTGCCAGCAGCTCTAGCGGGAGGGGAGACGAGCAGTACTTC	CASSSSGRGDEQYF
TRBD1	-	TRBJ2-5	TRBV11-3	TGTGCCAGCAGCCTAGGGACAGACCTCCAAGAGACCCAGTACTTC	CASSLGTDLQETQYF
TRBD2	-	TRBJ2-7	TRBV5-1	TGCGCCAGCAGCTTGGTTGCGGGAGCTCACGAGCAGTACTTC	CASSLVAGAHEQYF
TRBD2	-	TRBJ2-1	TRBV6-1	TGTGCCAGCATCCCCACCCTAGCGGGGTACAATGAGCAGTTCTTC	CASIPTLAGYNEQFF
TRBD1	-	TRBJ1-3	TRBV5-1	TGCGCCAGCAGCTTAGCGGGACAGATCTCTGGAAACACCATATATTTT	CASSLAGQISGNTIYF
-	-	TRBJ2-5	TRBV5-1	TGCGCCAGCAGCACGACGGGGGAGACCCAGTACTTC	CASSTTGETQYF
-	-	TRBJ1-3	TRBV5-1	TGCGCCAGCAGCTTGGAAGGATTCTCTGGAAACACCATATATTTT	CASSLEGFSGNTIYF
-	-	TRBJ2-1	TRBV10-3	TGTGCCATCAGTGAGTCGAGTGTCACTAGGTATGGTGAGCAGTTCTTC	CAISESSVTRYGEQFF
-	-	TRBJ2-1	TRBV5-4	TGTGCCACCCAGCAGCCCGGGGAAAATGAGCAGTTCTTC	CATQQPGENEQFF
TRBD2	-	TRBJ2-2	TRBV7-2	TGTGCCAGCAGCTTAGGACTAGCGGGAAGAGCCGGGGAGCTGTTTTTT	CASSLGLAGRAGELFF
-	-	TRBJ1-5	TRBV10-2	TGCGCCAGCAGTGAGTCGCACAGGGTGGGTCAGCCCCAGCATTTT	CASSESHRVGQPQHF
-	-	TRBJ1-5	TRBV4-1	TGCGCCAGCAGCCAAGACAGGGAAGGGCAGCCCCAGCATTTT	CASSQDREGQPQHF
-	-	TRBJ2-3	TRBV20-1	TGCAGTGCTTTAGCGGTTACGCAGTATTTT	CSALAVTQYF
TRBD2	-	TRBJ2-2	TRBV10-1	TGCGCCAGCAGTGTCCCACATTGGCGGGAGAACCTTAACACCGGGGAGCTGTTTTTT	CASSVPHWRENLNTGELFF
-	-	TRBJ1-2	TRBV2	TGTGCCAGCAGTGTTAGCAGATCCGGCTACACCTTC	CASSVSRSGYTF
TRBD1	-	TRBJ1-5	TRBV7-2	TGTGCCAGCAGAATAACAGGGGGCTCGAATCAGCCCCAGCATTTT	CASRITGGSNQPQHF
-	-	TRBJ2-1	TRBV11-2	TGTGCCAGCAGCTTAGGGAGTTCCTACAATGAGCAGTTCTTC	CASSLGSSYNEQFF
TRBD2	-	TRBJ2-1	TRBV9	TGTGCCAGCAGCCCAACCGGGACTAGCCTCAATGAGCAGTTCTTC	CASSPTGTSLNEQFF
-	-	TRBJ2-7	TRBV5-6	TGTGCCAGCAGCCTGGGCTGGGGGGCCTACGAGCAGTACTTC	CASSLGWGAYEQYF
-	-	TRBJ2-5	TRBV7-2	TGTGCCAGCCGGAGAGGATGGGCGGAGACCCAGTACTTC	CASRRGWAETQYF
TRBD1	once	TRBJ1-5	TRBV19	TGTGCCAGTAGTATTTCGACAGGGGGTTCCCATCAGCCCCAGCATTTT	CASSISTGGSHQPQHF
TRBD2	-	TRBJ2-7	TRBV5-1	TGCGCCAGCAGCTTGGGCTCTAGCGGGGGCCGAGGGGTGTACTTC	CASSLGSSGGRGVYF
-	once	TRBJ2-1	TRBV5-1	TGCGCCAGCAGCTTGGCGGACTTAATAAATGAGCAGTTCTTC	CASSLADLINEQFF
-	once	TRBJ2-5	TRBV7-9	TGTGCCAGCAGCTTAATTGGTAGGGTCGAGACCCAGTACTTC	CASSLIGRVETQYF
-	once	TRBJ2-4	TRBV6-5	TGTGCCAGCTGCGGCAAAAACATTCAGTACTTC	CASCGKNIQYF
-	-	TRBJ1-5	TRBV2	TGTGCCAGTGGACAGACAAATCAGCCCCAGCATTTT	CASGQTNQPQHF
-	-	TRBJ2-5	TRBV12-1	TGTGCCAGCAGCTTTCCAGAGGCCCAGTACTTC	CASSFPEAQYF
-	-	TRBJ2-5	TRBV2	TGTGCCAGCAGTGAAGGGACAGCGGAGACCCAGTACTTC	CASSEGTAETQYF
-	once	TRBJ2-7	TRBV6-1	TGTGCCAGCGTAGCCTGGTCACGGATATCCTACGAGCAGTACTTC	CASVAWSRISYEQYF
TRBD1	once	TRBJ1-5	TRBV7-2	TGTGCCAGCAGCCAGGGGGCGTATGGCAATCAGCCCCAGCATTTT	CASSQGAYGNQPQHF
TRBD2	-	TRBJ2-7	TRBV7-8	TGTGCCAGCAGCTTAGGAGGGAGGGGACCCTACGAGCAGTACTTC	CASSLGGRGPYEQYF
-	-	TRBJ2-7	TRBV27	TGTGCCAGCGGGGGGCACAGGGGCACCTACGAGCAGTACTTC	CASGGHRGTYEQYF
-	-	TRBJ2-7	TRBV11-2	TGTGCCAGCAGCTCCCCAGGCCAGCGGGTCCACGAGCAGTACTTC	CASSSPGQRVHEQYF